This passage covers 25 T cell receptor beta chains from one sample sequenced in a study of early T cells in non-severe SARS-CoV-2 infection (dated by TCRdb to about 2021). The receptor library was made with 5' RACE. The instrument was a NextSeq 500. Starting from the raw public reads, TCRdb applied fastp trimming at Q25, assembled clones with MiXCR and retained in-frame beta chains. Each entry is one CDR3 protein sequence, shown with its most common DNA and genes. A total of about 42,000 distinct CDR3 sequences appear in this sample, approximately 6.9% of them only once. The ten largest clonotypes hold approximately 4.5% of the sample. The sample consisted of whole blood. The receptors derive from an adult who was a healthcare worker with PCR-confirmed SARS-CoV-2 infection or an uninfected control (not recorded which).

This chain links TRBV6-6 with TRBJ2-7; 7 positions match TRBD1. CDR3 size: 14 residues. V was pared by 7 bases and J by 4 bases, with 10 bases of the junction left unmatched. Germline V gene sequence: CDR1 MNHNY, CDR2 SVGAGI (reference sequence). The CDR3: CASTIRQGGYEQYF. As DNA, the CDR3 is TGTGCCAGCACCATAAGACAGGGCGGTTACGAGCAGTACTTC.

The rearrangement joins TRBV20-1 to TRBJ1-3; no firm D call. Germline V gene sequence: CDR1 DFQATT, CDR2 SNEGSKA (reference sequence). The CDR3 covers 13 residues. V was trimmed by 6 bases and J by 5 bases, leaving 14 bases between them. The CDR3 spells CSAPGRDRNTIYF. In DNA, the CDR3 is TGCAGTGCCCCGGGTCGAGATAGAAACACCATATATTTT.

This clonotype was picked up many times. J is TRBJ2-3 and V is TRBV7-9; 8 nucleotides align to TRBD1. From germline, CDR1 is SEHNR and CDR2 FQNEAQ (reference sequence). The CDR3 has 17 amino acids. V lost 8 bases to trimming and J lost 6 bases; unmatched junction nucleotides: 19. This chain's CDR3 is CASDSPDRGPDLDTQYF. CDR3 bases: TGTGCCAGCGATTCCCCCGACAGGGGTCCCGACCTGGATACGCAGTATTTT.

Many counts were recorded for this clonotype. The chain couples TRBV20-1 to TRBJ2-7; possibly TRBD1 for D (6 bases). V was pared by 0 bases and J by 5 bases, with 14 bases between. This CDR3 comprises 14 residues. Germline CDR1 is DFQATT and CDR2 is SNEGSKA (reference sequence). The CDR3 DNA reads TGCAGTGCTAGAGAGCCAGGGGCGCGGAACGAGCAGTACTTC. Translated: CSAREPGARNEQYF.

This clonotype was seen at least ten times. V gene TRBV4-2 combines with J gene TRBJ2-7; unclear D gene. Germline V CDR1 and CDR2: LGHNA, YNFKEQ. Trimming cost V 0 bases and J 8 bases, with 11 bases left between them. This CDR3 has 13 amino acids. In nucleotides, the CDR3 is TGTGCCAGCAGCCAAGAGGGTGGAGCCCAGCAGTACTTC. Amino acids: CASSQEGGAQQYF.

This clonotype was observed many times. The chain employs TRBV7-8 and TRBJ1-6, with D tentatively TRBD1 (5 bases). Between the trimmed V and J ends, which lost 3 bases and 10 bases, there was a span of 13 bases. This CDR3 spans 14 amino acids. The germline CDR1 and CDR2 sequences are SGHVS and FQNEAQ. In nucleotides, the CDR3 is TGTGCCAGCAGCTTGGGGGGGGTTCAATCACCCCTCCACTTT. Its protein product is CASSLGGVQSPLHF.

The gene calls are TRBV29-1 and TRBJ2-7; D is perhaps TRBD2 (5 bases). In germline, CDR1 is SQVTM, CDR2 ANQGSEA. V shed 4 bases and J shed 6 bases, with 10 bases lying between them. The CDR3 has 11 residues. The CDR3 region has the DNA TGCAGCGTTGGCCTGGGGAGCGAGCAGTACTTC. This translates into CSVGLGSEQYF.

This clonotype was observed a few times. V is TRBV20-1 and J is TRBJ1-1, with 8 bases fitting TRBD1. The V and J ends lost 6 bases and 10 bases, in that order; junction bases with no gene match: 13. Germline loops: CDR1 DFQATT, CDR2 SNEGSKA (reference sequence). This CDR3 spans 13 amino acids. Here the CDR3 DNA reads TGCAGTGCCCAACAATCCGGGACAGGTGGAGCTTTCTTT. Residues: CSAQQSGTGGAFF.

This clonotype was seen many times. The chain is built from TRBV29-1 and TRBJ1-5; D is undetermined. V was trimmed by 1 base and J by 5 bases, leaving 12 bases between them. The germline gives CDR1 SQVTM, CDR2 ANQGSEA. The CDR3 covers 14 residues. The CDR3 region has the DNA TGCAGCGTTGAAGTGGGCGGAAGGGATCAGCCCCAGCATTTT. Its protein product is CSVEVGGRDQPQHF.

This clonotype was observed a handful of times. V gene TRBV18 combines with J gene TRBJ2-1; D not resolved. The V end was cut by 1 base, the J end by 0 bases, with 7 bases between. CDR1 and CDR2 from the germline V gene are KGHSH and LQKENI. The CDR3 covers 15 residues. The CDR3 loop is CASSPLDGSYNEQFF. The CDR3 nucleotides read TGTGCCAGCTCACCACTGGACGGCTCCTACAATGAGCAGTTCTTC.

This clonotype has more than one count but fewer than ten. The J gene is TRBJ2-7, the V gene TRBV11-2; D may correspond to TRBD1 or TRBD2 (5 bases each). CDR1 and CDR2 from the germline V gene are SGHAT and FQNNGV. Trimming stripped 1 base from V and 4 bases from J, with 14 bases between. There are 15 residues in the CDR3. The CDR3 loop is CASSLAPGPRYEQYF. As DNA, the CDR3 is TGTGCCAGCAGCTTAGCCCCGGGACCGCGGTACGAGCAGTACTTC.

This clonotype was observed a few times. V and J are TRBV24-1 and TRBJ2-3; D not certain. Trimming took off 0 bases at V and 6 bases at J, with 3 bases between the two ends. Germline values: CDR1 KGHDR, CDR2 SFDVKD. The CDR3 is made up of 12 amino acids. Here the CDR3 DNA reads TGTGCCACCAGTGATTTGGGTGATACGCAGTATTTT. Translated, it gives CATSDLGDTQYF.

This clonotype was picked up many times. The J gene is TRBJ2-5, the V gene TRBV6-2 or TRBV6-3; 7 nucleotides agree with TRBD2. This CDR3 spans 15 amino acids. V shed 6 bases, J shed 3 bases, and the junction held 10 bases outside the gene matches. Per the germline V gene, CDR1 is MNHEY and CDR2 is SVGEGT. The CDR3 sequence is CASSTFGTSEETQYF. DNA of the CDR3: TGTGCCAGCAGCACCTTTGGTACTAGCGAAGAGACCCAGTACTTC.

The V and J genes are TRBV5-5 and TRBJ2-7; D unclear. The CDR3 is 14 amino acids. V was cut by 4 bases and J by 2 bases, with 13 bases left in between. From germline, CDR1 is SGHKS and CDR2 YYEKEE (reference sequence). CDR3 region: CASSPQAGPYEQYF. The DNA of the CDR3 is TGTGCCAGCAGCCCCCAGGCAGGCCCCTACGAGCAGTACTTC.

This clonotype was recorded at least ten times. The rearrangement uses TRBV7-2 and TRBJ1-2; D is unclear. V lost 0 bases and J 8 bases, leaving 10 bases between the germline ends. The CDR3 has 13 amino acids. CDR1 SGHTA and CDR2 FQGNSA come from the germline V gene. The CDR3 DNA sequence: TGTGCCAGCAGCTTAGCGCGAGACAAGGGCTACACCTTC. This encodes CASSLARDKGYTF.

This clonotype was found a few times. V gene TRBV6-2 or TRBV6-3 combines with J gene TRBJ1-6; TRBD1 matches at 8 bases. J gave up 10 bases and V 2 bases, and 13 bases lay outside the gene matches. The V gene's germline CDR1 is MNHEY and CDR2 SVGEGT. This CDR3 is built from 17 residues. CDR3 region: CASSYPLHRDRPSPLHF. CDR3 sequence (DNA): TGTGCCAGCAGTTACCCCCTGCACCGGGACAGGCCCTCACCCCTCCACTTT.

The genes are TRBV9 and TRBJ2-2; 7 positions match TRBD2. Germline CDR1 and CDR2: SGDLS and YYNGEE. The CDR3 is 16 amino acids. Germline trimming cut 4 bases from V and 1 base from J; bases unmatched to any gene: 7. The DNA of the CDR3 is TGTGCCAGCAGCTCCTCAGCGGGGCGGAACACCGGGGAGCTGTTTTTT. Its protein is CASSSSAGRNTGELFF.

This clonotype was counted at least ten times. This sequence joins TRBV6-6 and TRBJ1-2; 7 bases match TRBD1. The CDR3 has 16 amino acids. Germline CDR1 MNHNY, CDR2 SVGAGI (reference sequence). Trimming at V came to 0 bases and at J to 4 bases, leaving 8 bases not matched to a gene. The CDR3, as DNA: TGTGCCAGCAGTTACTCGAAGGGGGCCAGATTCTATGGCTACACCTTC. Its protein product is CASSYSKGARFYGYTF.

This clonotype has ten or more counts. The CDR3 nucleotides read TGTGCCAGCAGCTTGGCCCGGACTGCTGCCTCCTACAATGAGCAGTTCTTC. This encodes CASSLARTAASYNEQFF. The chain combines TRBV5-4 with TRBJ2-1, with D perhaps matching TRBD2 (5 bases). Germline V gene sequence: CDR1 SGHNT, CDR2 YYREEE (reference sequence). The CDR3 contains 17 residues. V was clipped by 0 bases and J by 0 bases, with 13 bases between them. Using reference TRBV5-4 and TRBJ2-1 for the parts outside the CDR3, the full variable domain is ETGVTQSPTHLIKTRGQQVTLRCSSQSGHNTVSWYQQALGQGPQFIFQYYREEENGRGNFPPRFSGLQFPNYSSELNVNALELDDSALYLCASSLARTAASYNEQFFGPGTRLTVL.

The chain uses TRBV5-6 and TRBJ2-7, with TRBD1 matching 8 bases. CDR3 size: 13 residues. Germline V gene sequence: CDR1 SGHDT, CDR2 YYEEEE. V shed 7 bases and J 3 bases; nucleotides not matched to a gene: 6. The CDR3 here is CASQGAADYEQYF. DNA of the CDR3: TGTGCCAGCCAGGGGGCGGCGGACTACGAGCAGTACTTC.

This clonotype was detected many times. The gene calls are TRBV7-3 and TRBJ2-7; TRBD1 matches at 7 bases. Germline assignment: CDR1 SGHTA and CDR2 FQGTGA. The trim removed 5 bases at V and 0 bases at J, leaving 7 bases unmatched. The CDR3 has 15 residues. CDR3 DNA: TGTGCCAGCAGCCCCCGGACAGGATTCTCCTACGAGCAGTACTTC. Its protein product is CASSPRTGFSYEQYF.

This clonotype was found a few times. The chain joins TRBV12-3 or TRBV12-4 to TRBJ1-5; D may be TRBD1 (5 bases). Trimming removed 6 bases from V and 11 bases from J, with 11 bases in between. The CDR3 extends over 11 amino acids. The CDR3, as DNA: TGTGCCAGCAGCCAAGGGGAAACCCAGCATTTT. This sequence encodes CASSQGETQHF.

This clonotype was observed at least ten times. J is TRBJ1-3 and V is TRBV3-1; D might be TRBD1 (6 bases). The CDR3 spans 17 residues. Trimming stripped 3 bases from V and 4 bases from J, with 19 bases between. Germline loops: CDR1 LGHDT, CDR2 YNNKEL (reference sequence). The CDR3 nucleotides read TGTGCCAGCAGCCAGGTAGGGGGATCCATCTCCGGAAACACCATATATTTT. Protein sequence: CASSQVGGSISGNTIYF.

This clonotype was seen repeatedly, ten times or more. V is TRBV7-9 and J is TRBJ1-1; D gene ambiguous. CDR3 length: 12 residues. V lost 2 bases and J lost 10, with 11 bases in between. From germline, CDR1 is SEHNR and CDR2 FQNEAQ (reference sequence). As DNA, the CDR3 is TGTGCCAGCAGCTTAAAGGCGTTGGGAGCTTTCTTT. As protein: CASSLKALGAFF.

CDR3 sequence: CASSRGRNEKLFF. The CDR3 bases are TGTGCCAGCAGCCGGGGCAGAAATGAAAAACTGTTTTTT. The chain carries TRBV14 and TRBJ1-4; maybe TRBD1 (5 bases). Trimming removed 4 bases from V and 5 bases from J, with 8 bases in between. This CDR3 has 13 amino acids. Looked up from germline, CDR1 is SGHDN and CDR2 is FVKESK.